Each of the 23 T cell receptor beta chains below was sequenced from the same sample in a study of T-cell memory formation after mild COVID-19. TCRdb re-called the 5' RACE reads with MiXCR, one entry per CDR3 protein. The data contain fewer than 700,000 distinct CDR3 sequences, more than 15% of them singletons. The sample comprised PBMCs or a T cell subset sorted from them (not recorded which). These receptors all come from an adult woman who had mild COVID-19 (a few samples of this study predate the infection). Cell type and time point are not known.

This clonotype occurred many times. The J gene is TRBJ2-1, the V gene TRBV5-5; D remains unclear. With 2 bases removed from V and 7 bases from J, the gap between germline ends came to 19 bases. The CDR3 covers 16 residues. Per the germline V gene, CDR1 is SGHKS and CDR2 is YYEKEE (reference sequence). CDR3 sequence (DNA): TGTGCCAGCAGCTTTCTCATAATCGTAATAGGGAATGAGCAGTTCTTC. Its translation: CASSFLIIVIGNEQFF.

The rearrangement joins TRBV20-1 to TRBJ2-2, with D possibly being TRBD1 or TRBD2 (5 bases each). The length of the CDR3 is 14 residues. The V gene lost 7 bases and the J gene lost 1 base, with 13 bases spanning the gap. Per germline, CDR1 DFQATT and CDR2 SNEGSKA (reference sequence). CDR3 loop: CSVAGTVNTGELFF. The CDR3 DNA sequence: TGCAGTGTGGCCGGGACGGTGAACACCGGGGAGCTGTTTTTT.

This clonotype was seen a few times. One end of the junction does not line up with germline, which may come from a read error. The V gene is TRBV5-1, the J gene TRBJ2-3, with D perhaps assigned TRBD1 or TRBD2 (5 bases each). This CDR3 is 15 amino acids long. Germline V gives CDR1 SGHRS, CDR2 YFSETQ. Here the CDR3 DNA reads TGCGCCAGCAGCTGGATGGGGGAGTCCACAAATACGCAGTATTTT. Residues: CASSWMGESTNTQYF.

This sequence joins TRBV24-1 and TRBJ2-2; D not resolved. Germline CDR1 is KGHDR and CDR2 is SFDVKD. The germline V and J ends were trimmed by 5 bases and 8 bases, with 11 bases remaining between them. The CDR3 extends over 13 amino acids. The CDR3 sequence: CATSADPGGELFF. DNA of the CDR3: TGTGCCACCAGTGCTGACCCTGGGGGGGAGCTGTTTTTT.

This clonotype has only a few counts. V usage is TRBV11-3 and J usage is TRBJ1-1; D perhaps matches TRBD1 (5 bases). Germline CDR1 reads SGHNT; CDR2 reads YENEEA. The CDR3 length is 15 residues. Trimming left V 4 bases short and J 0 bases short, with 12 bases between. CDR3: CASSSVEGLNTEAFF. The CDR3 region has the DNA TGTGCCAGCAGCTCCGTGGAGGGACTGAACACTGAAGCTTTCTTT.

This clonotype was counted many times. V and J are TRBV7-2 and TRBJ2-1; 8 nucleotides match TRBD2. Losses at the gene ends were 0 bases for V and 0 bases for J; bases not matched to a gene: 4. Germline V CDR1 and CDR2: SGHTA, FQGNSA. The CDR3 covers 17 residues. The CDR3 sequence: CASSLAPGLGSYNEQFF. The CDR3 DNA sequence: TGTGCCAGCAGCTTAGCGCCGGGACTAGGCTCCTACAATGAGCAGTTCTTC.

The CDR3 coding sequence is TGTGCCACCAGTGATCCCACCGGAACCCTTAGCACAGATACGCAGTATTTT. Translating it yields CATSDPTGTLSTDTQYF. The chain joins TRBV24-1 to TRBJ2-3, with D uncertain. Trimming took 3 bases from V and 0 from J, leaving 15 bases between them. The CDR3 is 17 amino acids. CDR1 is KGHDR, CDR2 SFDVKD, per germline.

This clonotype came up a few times. V is TRBV25-1 and J is TRBJ2-7; D may match TRBD1 or TRBD2 (5 bases each). CDR1 is MGHDK and CDR2 is SYGVNS in the germline V gene. The V and J ends lost 1 base and 5 bases respectively, with 15 bases between them. The CDR3 totals 15 residues. This chain's CDR3 is CASSEWGTMRHEQYF. In DNA form, the CDR3 reads TGTGCCAGCAGTGAATGGGGGACCATGCGCCACGAGCAGTACTTC.

V gene TRBV6-1 combines with J gene TRBJ2-7; tentatively, D is TRBD1 or TRBD2 (5 bases each). CDR3 length: 16 residues. The V gene's germline CDR1 is MNHNS and CDR2 SASEGT. Trimming stripped 2 bases from V and 2 bases from J, with 16 bases between. CDR3 protein: CASSERVLGVTYEQYF. The CDR3, as DNA: TGTGCCAGCAGTGAACGAGTATTGGGGGTTACCTACGAGCAGTACTTC.

This clonotype was seen only a few times. This chain connects TRBV7-2 to TRBJ2-1, with unresolved D. The CDR3 length is 14 residues. V lost 1 base and J lost 8, with 12 bases in between. Germline loops: CDR1 SGHTA, CDR2 FQGNSA. The CDR3 sequence is CASSLGGSIHEQFF. CDR3 nucleotides: TGTGCCAGCAGCTTAGGGGGTAGCATCCATGAGCAGTTCTTC. The complete variable domain, with remaining parts taken from reference TRBV7-2 and TRBJ2-1, reads GAGVSQSPSNKVTEKGKDVELRCDPISGHTALYWYRQSLGQGLEFLIYFQGNSAPDKSGLPSDRFSAERTGGSVSTLTIQRTQQEDSAVYLCASSLGGSIHEQFFGPGTRLTVL.

The chain links TRBV15 to TRBJ2-3, with TRBD1 identical over 7 bases. The V segment lost 5 bases and the J segment 3 bases; nucleotides outside the gene matches: 5. The CDR3 consists of 14 residues. Germline-derived CDR1 and CDR2 are LNHNV and YYDKDF (reference sequence). The CDR3 reads CATSDRVGTDTQYF. Here the CDR3 DNA reads TGTGCCACCAGCGACAGGGTAGGGACAGATACGCAGTATTTT.

This clonotype was counted a few times. The chain uses TRBV19 and TRBJ2-5; perhaps TRBD1 as D (6 bases). The CDR3 contains 15 residues. V gave up 1 base and J gave up 5 bases, with 14 bases separating them. In germline, CDR1 is LNHDA, CDR2 SQIVND (reference sequence). The CDR3 protein is CASSIAGALSETQYF. The DNA of the CDR3 is TGTGCCAGTAGTATAGCAGGGGCCCTATCGGAGACCCAGTACTTC.

This clonotype was picked up a small number of times. Here the CDR3 DNA reads TGTGCCAGCAGTCCGGCCCTCAGAGGAAACACTGAAGCTTTCTTT. Translated, it gives CASSPALRGNTEAFF. The V gene is TRBV12-3 or TRBV12-4, the J gene TRBJ1-1; D is undetermined. Trimming stripped 5 bases from V and 2 bases from J, with 15 bases between. This CDR3 is built from 15 residues.

The table lists this clonotype with a few counts. The rearrangement links TRBV4-2 to TRBJ2-7; TRBD1 might be the D (5 bases). Trimming pared 3 bases from V and 2 bases from J, leaving 11 bases between. The CDR3 loop spans 14 amino acids. Germline CDR1 and CDR2: LGHNA and YNFKEQ. The CDR3 coding sequence is TGTGCCAGCAGCCAGGATGGCAGGGCCTACGAGCAGTACTTC. Its translation: CASSQDGRAYEQYF.

In its sample, this clonotype was seen a few times. The CDR3 DNA follows: TGTGCCACCAGCGTAACTAGCGGCCTGACTAATGAGCAGTTCTTC. This encodes CATSVTSGLTNEQFF. The rearrangement links TRBV15 to TRBJ2-1; the match to TRBD2 covers 8 bases. V was pared by 5 bases and J by 7 bases, with 10 bases of the junction left unmatched. The CDR3 totals 15 residues. The germline gives CDR1 LNHNV, CDR2 YYDKDF (reference sequence). The full variable domain, in which reference TRBV15 and TRBJ2-1 provide the parts outside the CDR3, is DAMVIQNPRYQVTQFGKPVTLSCSQTLNHNVMYWYQQKSSQAPKLLFHYYDKDFNNEADTPDNFQSRRPNTSFCFLDIRSPGLGDTAMYLCATSVTSGLTNEQFFGPGTRLTVL.

The genes are TRBV12-5 and TRBJ2-7, with D possibly matching TRBD2 (6 bases). The V gene lost 2 bases and the J gene lost 3 bases, with 11 bases spanning the gap. The CDR3 sequence is 14 residues long. Germline V gives CDR1 LGHNT, CDR2 FRNRAP. The CDR3 coding sequence is TGTGCTAGTGGTTTGCGGGACTCTTTCTACGAGCAGTACTTC. This codes for CASGLRDSFYEQYF.

This clonotype has a count of ten or more. V gene TRBV20-1 combines with J gene TRBJ2-1, with D unclear. Germline V CDR1 and CDR2: DFQATT, SNEGSKA (reference sequence). CDR3 length: 15 residues. Trimming left V 5 bases short and J 6 bases short, with 20 bases between. The CDR3 here is CSAQPPTQNINEQFF. The CDR3 coding sequence is TGCAGTGCTCAACCCCCCACACAAAATATCAATGAGCAGTTCTTC.

This clonotype has just a few counts. The chain couples TRBV7-9 to TRBJ1-5; D is unresolved. Germline values: CDR1 SEHNR, CDR2 FQNEAQ (reference sequence). The CDR3 is made up of 14 amino acids. The V end was cut by 1 base, the J end by 6 bases, with 10 bases between. DNA of the CDR3: TGTGCCAGCAGCTTAGTAGTCGGGAGTCAGCCCCAGCATTTT. Its protein is CASSLVVGSQPQHF.

The chain recombines TRBV6-5 with TRBJ1-2; D might be TRBD1 (6 bases). The CDR3 contains 17 residues. V was pared by 0 bases and J by 3 bases, with 17 bases between. CDR1 is MNHEY and CDR2 is SVGAGI in the germline V gene. The CDR3 nucleotides read TGTGCCAGCAGTTACTCTTCTTACAGGGTGAATGACTATGGCTACACCTTC. It encodes CASSYSSYRVNDYGYTF.

The V call is TRBV4-2, the J call TRBJ1-4; no definite D call. CDR1 LGHNA and CDR2 YNFKEQ come from the germline V gene. The CDR3 sequence is 15 residues long. Trimming removed 4 bases at V and 2 bases at J, with 11 bases between. CDR3 protein: CASSPSRKTNEKLFF. CDR3 coding DNA: TGTGCCAGCAGCCCAAGTCGTAAGACTAATGAAAAACTGTTTTTT.

This chain connects TRBV4-3 to TRBJ2-2; 8 bases are shared with TRBD2. Trimming at V came to 3 bases and at J to 6 bases, leaving 9 bases not matched to a gene. This CDR3 is 16 amino acids long. In germline, CDR1 is LGHNA, CDR2 YSLEER. Written as DNA, the CDR3 is TGCGCCAGCAGCCAGGAGGCCGGGAGGGCCTCCGGGGAGCTGTTTTTT. This gives the protein CASSQEAGRASGELFF.

The chain is built from TRBV12-3 or TRBV12-4 and TRBJ1-2; 11 bases fit TRBD1. The V and J ends lost 5 bases and 2 bases, in that order; junction bases with no gene match: 4. The CDR3 is made up of 15 amino acids. The CDR3 loop is CASSGQGAQNYGYTF. CDR3 coding DNA: TGTGCCAGCAGTGGACAGGGGGCGCAGAACTATGGCTACACCTTC.

The chain combines TRBV7-9 with TRBJ2-3; no firm D call. Between the trimmed V and J ends, which lost 2 bases and 6 bases, there was a span of 9 bases. Germline V CDR1 and CDR2: SEHNR, FQNEAQ (reference sequence). The CDR3 is 13 residues long. DNA of the CDR3: TGTGCCAGCAGCTTACAATCGACGGATACGCAGTATTTT. Its protein product is CASSLQSTDTQYF.